The sequence of this TCR beta chain was determined in a study of cytomegalovirus exposure and HLA in healthy donors. A word on this clone: Its antigen is not identified.

Trimming took 4 bases from V and 1 from J; bases not matched to a gene: 6. CDR1 is MNHEY, CDR2 SVGAGI, per germline. The CDR3 is 15 residues long. Study results and limitations: Investigators reported over 150 TCR beta chains as tied to cytomegalovirus. In vitro work confirmed that three CMV-associated chains recognize CMV antigens. Later genetic work tied a missense DCLRE1C variant to beta-chain V and J trimming.

60 Vbeta and 13 Jbeta primers were used in PCR. Generated by immunoSEQ multiplex PCR, the TCRdb table keeps only in-frame clones and is missing some. The sample shows some 87,000 clones, roughly 79% of them seen only once. The source material was PBMCs. The source of this sequence is a man aged 18 to 30 in good health and CMV-seropositive. The chain links TRBV6-5 to TRBJ1-1; TRBD1 agrees at 7 bases. This CDR3 reads CASSWGGQANTEAFF. Written as DNA, the CDR3 is TGTGCCAGCAGTTGGGGCGGACAGGCGAACACTGAAGCTTTCTTT.